This T cell receptor beta chain came from a study of response to subunit inactivated influenza vaccine. TCRdb itself ran the RT-PCR reads through MiXCR, one entry per CDR3 protein. The data hold approximately 530,000 distinct CDR3 sequences, with approximately 6.9% observed a single time. Trimming cost V 3 bases and J 0 bases, with 12 bases left between them. The CDR3 covers 15 residues. CDR1 MNHEY and CDR2 SVGAGI come from the germline V gene. The source is a man between 50 and 70 years old who received an inactivated influenza vaccine. This chain joins TRBV6-5 and TRBJ2-7; D call uncertain. The specimen comprised PBMCs from blood, sampled roughly 24 months after vaccination. The CDR3 loop reads CASSYAPRSSYEQYF. The CDR3 DNA is TGTGCCAGCAGTTATGCACCGAGGAGCTCCTACGAGCAGTACTTC.